The clone carrying this T cell receptor beta chain was counted many times. The J segment lost 7 bases and the V segment lost 6 bases, leaving 11 bases of the junction unmatched. Germline CDR1 reads SGHAT; CDR2 reads FQNNGV. The CDR3 contains 14 residues. These data come from a study of T cells in Graves' hyperthyroidism and ophthalmopathy. RNA transcripts gave rise to amplified TCR beta CDR3 regions. When the TCR CDR3 underwent first-round RT-PCR, the HTBI primer set was used. Using its own MiXCR run on the multiplex PCR reads, TCRdb lists one record per CDR3 protein. The data contain over 400,000 distinct CDR3 sequences, approximately 15% of them singletons.

The specimen sequenced was blood. The origin of this receptor is a man aged 18 to 29 with Graves' ophthalmopathy. This chain joins TRBV11-2 and TRBJ2-7; 8 bases align to TRBD1. The CDR3 DNA reads TGTGCCAGCAGACCAACCGCCAGGGGGCATGAGCAGTACTTC. Translation: CASRPTARGHEQYF.